These T cell receptor beta chains were read from a single sample in a study of patients and donors after allogeneic stem cell transplantation. MiXCR, run by TCRdb on the RT-PCR reads, gives a single entry per CDR3 protein. This table holds 390,000 or so distinct CDR3 sequences, 16% found once. Sequences were obtained from blood, either unsorted or a sorted T cell fraction (not recorded which). The receptors here all came from a human donor who was either an allogeneic HSCT recipient or a stem cell or donor lymphocyte infusion donor (not recorded which). It is not recorded whose cells these are; they may come from a transplant donor. Each CDR3 is given with its conserved first and last residue. The D gene is left open where the match is weak. Only part of the rows carry a size: once, few, many, or a class if the clone is expanded.

DNA,CDR3,size,V,J,D
TGTGCCAGCAGCTCCGGGACTAGCGGGAGGGGGGGGTCCTACAATGAGCAGTTCTTC,CASSSGTSGRGGSYNEQFF,-,TRBV7-6,TRBJ2-1,TRBD2
TGTGCCAGCAGTTTGGGGAGGACCTTCGGGGAGCAGTACTTC,CASSLGRTFGEQYF,many,TRBV12-3/TRBV12-4,TRBJ2-7,-
TGTGCCAGCAGTTACCCCCCTGAGCAGTACTTC,CASSYPPEQYF,few,TRBV6-6,TRBJ2-7,-
TGTGCCAGCAGCCCACGACAGGGCTGGAGCTCCTACGAGCAGTACTTC,CASSPRQGWSSYEQYF,few,TRBV11-2,TRBJ2-7,TRBD1
TGTGCCAGCACCACCAAACAGGGGACGAACACTGAAGCTTTCTTT,CASTTKQGTNTEAFF,few,TRBV27,TRBJ1-1,TRBD1
TGTGCCAACCACAGGGGCCTTGAGGAGACCCAGTACTTC,CANHRGLEETQYF,-,TRBV2,TRBJ2-5,TRBD1
TGTGCCAGCAGCTCGGGAGAGGGTGAGCGGTACTTC,CASSSGEGERYF,-,TRBV3-1,TRBJ2-7,-
TGTGCCTGGGCGGCATTCCAAGAGACCCAGTACTTC,CAWAAFQETQYF,many,TRBV30,TRBJ2-5,-
TGCAGTGCTAGAGATAGGGCAGGGGGCGCGGGGTATGGCTACACCTTC,CSARDRAGGAGYGYTF,few,TRBV20-1,TRBJ1-2,TRBD1
TGTGCCAGTAGCCAAGTAGCGGGTAGCAATCAGCCCCAGCATTTT,CASSQVAGSNQPQHF,few,TRBV3-1,TRBJ1-5,-
TGTGCCTGGACCGGGGGGGGCAATCAGCCCCAGCATTTT,CAWTGGGNQPQHF,few,TRBV30,TRBJ1-5,-
TGTGCCAGCAGCGTAGGACTAGCGGGGGTTGAGCAGTTCTTC,CASSVGLAGVEQFF,-,TRBV9,TRBJ2-1,TRBD2
TGTGCCACCAGTGATTCTGAGCCACGGAAGGAGCAGTTCTTC,CATSDSEPRKEQFF,-,TRBV24-1,TRBJ2-1,-
TGTGCCAGCAGCTTAGGAAAGGGGGGCGCTGAAGCTTTCTTT,CASSLGKGGAEAFF,-,TRBV7-9,TRBJ1-1,-
TGTGCCAGTAGTATTCACCCCGGAATGGACACTGAAGCTTTCTTT,CASSIHPGMDTEAFF,-,TRBV19,TRBJ1-1,-
TGTGCCAGTAGTATGAGGGGGAGCAACACCGGGGAGCTGTTTTTT,CASSMRGSNTGELFF,few,TRBV19,TRBJ2-2,-
TGTGCCAGCGCTTCCTCAGCGGGAGTTACAGATACGCAGTATTTT,CASASSAGVTDTQYF,few,TRBV12-3/TRBV12-4,TRBJ2-3,TRBD2
TGTGCCAGCAGTTACCTAGGTACCGGGGAGCTGTTTTTT,CASSYLGTGELFF,many,TRBV12-3/TRBV12-4,TRBJ2-2,-
TGTGCCAGCAGGGTCCAGCCAACTCTCAATCAGCCCCAGCATTTT,CASRVQPTLNQPQHF,-,TRBV2,TRBJ1-5,-
TGCGCCAGCAGCCAAGAATGGCGGGGGGGCACCGGGGAGCTGTTTTTT,CASSQEWRGGTGELFF,few,TRBV4-1,TRBJ2-2,TRBD2
TGTGCCAGCAGTTTTGGGCTAGCGGGGGGCATGGACATTCAGTACTTC,CASSFGLAGGMDIQYF,-,TRBV12-3/TRBV12-4,TRBJ2-4,TRBD2
TGTGCCAGCAGTCGGACTAGCGTAGACTACAATGAGCAGTTCTTC,CASSRTSVDYNEQFF,-,TRBV2,TRBJ2-1,TRBD2
TGCGCCAGCAGCCCTGGGGCGGTCAATAGCAATCAGCCCCAGCATTTT,CASSPGAVNSNQPQHF,few,TRBV5-1,TRBJ1-5,-
TGTGCCAGCAGGCGGGACAGGGGGGACGAAAAACTGTTTTTT,CASRRDRGDEKLFF,many,TRBV12-3/TRBV12-4,TRBJ1-4,TRBD1
TGTGCCAGCAGCCCTCACAGGGGGCTCGCCTACGAGCAGTACTTC,CASSPHRGLAYEQYF,few,TRBV9,TRBJ2-7,TRBD1
TGTGCCAGCAGTCCCTCACAGATCTTGAACACTGAAGCTTTCTTT,CASSPSQILNTEAFF,-,TRBV28,TRBJ1-1,-
TGCGCCAGCAGCCAAGTAGGGGGGTTAAATTCACCCCTCCACTTT,CASSQVGGLNSPLHF,-,TRBV4-3,TRBJ1-6,-
TGTGCCAGCAGCCTCAGACTAGCTGGGTGGAGCTCCTACAATGAGCAGTTCTTC,CASSLRLAGWSSYNEQFF,-,TRBV4-2,TRBJ2-1,TRBD2
TGTGCCAGCAGCCGTCGACAGGGCGGTGGAAACACCATATATTTT,CASSRRQGGGNTIYF,-,TRBV3-1,TRBJ1-3,TRBD1
TGCGCCAGCAGCTTGAGAGTGGACTTTCGGGGATCAGATACGCAGTATTTT,CASSLRVDFRGSDTQYF,few,TRBV5-1,TRBJ2-3,-
TGTGCCAGCAGTTTAGAGGACCTTCGCACAGATACGCAGTATTTT,CASSLEDLRTDTQYF,few,TRBV12-3/TRBV12-4,TRBJ2-3,-
TGTGCCAGCGCAGCGGGGGCGGGGGTATACGAGCAGTACTTC,CASAAGAGVYEQYF,once,TRBV2,TRBJ2-7,TRBD2
TGTGCCAGCAGTCGACAGGGGAGCACAGATACGCAGTATTTT,CASSRQGSTDTQYF,-,TRBV6-1,TRBJ2-3,TRBD1
TGTGCCAGCGCCTCGAGTGCCGGGACAGGCACTGGCTACACCTTC,CASASSAGTGTGYTF,once,TRBV7-9,TRBJ1-2,TRBD1
TGTGCCAGCAGCTTTGGTAACCCCGGCGACTATGGCTACACCTTC,CASSFGNPGDYGYTF,few,TRBV7-2,TRBJ1-2,-
TGCAGTGCTAGACCCCCTAGCACAGATACGCAGTATTTT,CSARPPSTDTQYF,-,TRBV20-1,TRBJ2-3,-
TGTGCCAGCAGATCCGATAACAGGGGGCTTATCGCGAACACCGGGGAGCTGTTTTTT,CASRSDNRGLIANTGELFF,few,TRBV12-3/TRBV12-4,TRBJ2-2,TRBD1
TGTGCCAGCAGCTTGCCGAACAGGGGGGGAACAGATACGCAGTATTTT,CASSLPNRGGTDTQYF,-,TRBV7-3,TRBJ2-3,-
TGTGCCAGCAGCTTCGCCAGAGGGGGCGGGACAGATACGCAGTATTTT,CASSFARGGGTDTQYF,-,TRBV7-3,TRBJ2-3,TRBD1
TGTGCCAGCGGGCTCAGGGCTGAAGCTTTCTTT,CASGLRAEAFF,-,TRBV12-3/TRBV12-4,TRBJ1-1,-
TGTGCCAGCAGCGGGCGGGGGGGAGGTCAGCCCCAGCATTTT,CASSGRGGGQPQHF,-,TRBV7-2,TRBJ1-5,-
TGTGCCAGCAGCTTAAGAGGGGGTCTGATGGCCTACAATGAGCAGTTCTTC,CASSLRGGLMAYNEQFF,-,TRBV13,TRBJ2-1,-
TGTGCCAGCAGCCCGCGTACAGGGTCTAGCACAGATACGCAGTATTTT,CASSPRTGSSTDTQYF,many,TRBV7-8,TRBJ2-3,-
TGCAGTGCTAGAGGGGCCAAAAACATTCAGTACTTC,CSARGAKNIQYF,-,TRBV20-1,TRBJ2-4,-
TGCAGCGTCCCTGGGAACACCGGGGAGCTGTTTTTT,CSVPGNTGELFF,few,TRBV29-1,TRBJ2-2,-
TGTGCCAGCAGTTTGGATCCCGGGGGCAGAGAGACCCAGTACTTC,CASSLDPGGRETQYF,few,TRBV12-3/TRBV12-4,TRBJ2-5,-
TGCAGTGCTAGAGGAGACACTACGCCCCAGCATTTT,CSARGDTTPQHF,-,TRBV20-1,TRBJ1-5,-
TGTGCCAGCACCGCTCCGGGACAGGGGGTTTACGAGCAGTACTTC,CASTAPGQGVYEQYF,-,TRBV5-6,TRBJ2-7,TRBD1
TGCAGTGCTAGGGGACAGATGTACCCTGAAGCTTTCTTT,CSARGQMYPEAFF,-,TRBV20-1,TRBJ1-1,TRBD1
TGTGCACTCGGAGGGGGAGGCACAGATACGCAGTATTTT,CALGGGGTDTQYF,few,TRBV2,TRBJ2-3,-
TGTGCCAGCAGTTTTTCGGGGACTAGCGGGGTTTACGAGCAGTACTTC,CASSFSGTSGVYEQYF,many,TRBV12-3/TRBV12-4,TRBJ2-7,TRBD2
TGTGCCAGCACTTCCTCCGGGACTAGCGGGAGGATCACGTACTTC,CASTSSGTSGRITYF,-,TRBV2,TRBJ2-7,TRBD2
TGTGCCAGTAACCCCTCCAGGGGTGAAAAACTGTTTTTT,CASNPSRGEKLFF,-,TRBV19,TRBJ1-4,-